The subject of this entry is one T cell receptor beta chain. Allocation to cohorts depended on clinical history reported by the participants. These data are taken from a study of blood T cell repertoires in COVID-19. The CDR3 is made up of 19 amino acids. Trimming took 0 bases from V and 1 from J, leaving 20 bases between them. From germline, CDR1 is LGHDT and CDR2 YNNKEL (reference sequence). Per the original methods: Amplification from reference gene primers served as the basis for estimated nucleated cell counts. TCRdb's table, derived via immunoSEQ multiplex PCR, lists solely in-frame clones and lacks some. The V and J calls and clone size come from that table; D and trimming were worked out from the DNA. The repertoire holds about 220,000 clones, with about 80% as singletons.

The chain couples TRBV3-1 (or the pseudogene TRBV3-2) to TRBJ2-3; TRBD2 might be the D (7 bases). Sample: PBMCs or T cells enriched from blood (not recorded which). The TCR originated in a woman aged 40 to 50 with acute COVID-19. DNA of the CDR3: TGTGCCAGCAGCCAAGAAACGGCGGGGGCCCGGGGGGGCACAGATACGCAGTATTTT. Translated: CASSQETAGARGGTDTQYF.